Presented here are 31 T cell receptor beta chains from one specimen sequenced in a study of blood T cells in healthy people across ages. Sample-barcoded 5' priming and a J-beta primer mix drove a second PCR of roughly 6 to 12 cycles. TCRdb independently ran MiXCR on the 5' RACE reads; one entry per CDR3 protein. Of around 780,000 distinct CDR3 sequences in the sample, roughly 24% were seen once. This sample also belongs to another study, concerning T cells of mothers and their children.

The sample was blood. Source of these receptors: a boy aged 5 to 17 in good health.

This clonotype was picked up a small number of times. This chain joins TRBV11-2 and TRBJ2-5; D possibly uses TRBD1 or TRBD2 (5 bases each). This CDR3 is built from 14 residues. V was pared by 5 bases and J by 0 bases, with 10 bases between. CDR1 and CDR2 (germline): SGHAT, FQNNGV. In nucleotides, the CDR3 is TGTGCCAGCAGCGTCGGGACGAACCAAGAGACCCAGTACTTC. Translation: CASSVGTNQETQYF. Together with reference TRBV11-2 and TRBJ2-5, the CDR3 gives the full variable domain: EAGVAQSPRYKIIEKRQSVAFWCNPISGHATLYWYQQILGQGPKLLIQFQNNGVVDDSQLPKDRFSAERLKGVDSTLKIQPAKLEDSAVYLCASSVGTNQETQYFGPGTRLLVL.

J is TRBJ2-1 and V is TRBV4-1; D not certain. V lost 3 bases and J lost 6, with 9 bases in between. The CDR3 runs to 13 residues. The V gene's germline CDR1 is MGHRA and CDR2 YSYEKL. This CDR3 is CASSQDVRNEQFF. The DNA for the CDR3 is TGCGCCAGCAGCCAGGACGTACGCAATGAGCAGTTCTTC.

This clonotype occurred once. This chain links TRBV10-3 with TRBJ1-1; D unclear. Germline CDR1 reads ENHRY; CDR2 reads SYGVKD. The CDR3 sequence is 12 residues long. The V end was cut by 6 bases, the J end by 12 bases, with 17 bases between. CDR3: CAISDGNRKTFF. The CDR3 DNA follows: TGTGCCATCAGCGACGGGAATCGGAAAACTTTCTTT.

This clonotype was counted only a few times. This chain joins TRBV5-1 and TRBJ2-2; no reliable D call. V was shortened by 0 bases and J by 6 bases, with 9 bases between the two germline ends. This CDR3 has 14 residues. Germline V gene sequence: CDR1 SGHRS, CDR2 YFSETQ. CDR3 in amino acids: CASSLAERPGELFF. The CDR3 nucleotides read TGCGCCAGCAGCTTGGCCGAGAGGCCCGGGGAGCTGTTTTTT.

The chain combines TRBV29-1 with TRBJ2-1, with 7 nucleotides matching TRBD2. The trim removed 6 bases at V and 4 bases at J, leaving 12 bases unmatched. The CDR3 loop spans 15 amino acids. Germline loops: CDR1 SQVTM, CDR2 ANQGSEA. This CDR3 reads CSVSAGGGPYNEQFF. CDR3 coding DNA: TGCAGCGTCTCGGCGGGCGGGGGACCTTACAATGAGCAGTTCTTC.

The J gene is TRBJ2-3, the V gene TRBV10-3, with 7 bases lining up with TRBD2. The CDR3 is made up of 15 amino acids. Germline lookup yields CDR1 ENHRY and CDR2 SYGVKD. Trimming at V came to 5 bases and at J to 4 bases, leaving 9 bases not matched to a gene. The CDR3 DNA reads as TGTGCCATCAGTCCTGAGCGGGGAAAGGCAGATACGCAGTATTTT. The encoded protein is CAISPERGKADTQYF.

The gene calls are TRBV20-1 and TRBJ2-1; 7 positions match TRBD2. The CDR3 extends over 15 amino acids. The V gene end was trimmed by 5 bases and the J gene end by 3 bases; junction bases not matched to a gene: 10. Germline V gene lookup returns CDR1 DFQATT and CDR2 SNEGSKA (reference sequence). CDR3 sequence: CSAETPGGLYNEQFF. CDR3 bases: TGCAGTGCTGAAACCCCGGGGGGACTCTACAATGAGCAGTTCTTC.

In the case of this clonotype: At one boundary the junction diverges from the germline segment, which might be a read error. This chain uses TRBV6-7 with TRBJ2-7; D may be TRBD2 (6 bases). TRBV6-7 is an ORF, with its function uncertain. The CDR3 is made up of 13 amino acids. The CDR3: CASSVHGSYEHFF. CDR3 nucleotide sequence: TGTGCCAGCAGTGTCCACGGGAGCTACGAGCACTTCTTC.

This clonotype has only a few counts. This rearrangement joins TRBV20-1 to TRBJ2-7, with D perhaps TRBD2 (5 bases). V lost 0 bases to trimming and J lost 2 bases, with 17 bases between them. CDR1 and CDR2 from the germline V gene are DFQATT and SNEGSKA (reference sequence). The CDR3 length is 16 residues. CDR3 in amino acids: CSARDRRAASTYEQYF. CDR3 sequence (DNA): TGCAGTGCTAGAGATCGGCGGGCCGCGAGTACCTACGAGCAGTACTTC.

The chain links TRBV19 to TRBJ2-4, with TRBD2 matching 7 bases. V gave up 7 bases and J gave up 6 bases; unmatched junction bases: 21. The CDR3 is 18 amino acids. Germline CDR1 and CDR2: LNHDA and SQIVND (reference sequence). The CDR3 sequence: CASTQAAASGAKGNIQYF. The CDR3 DNA reads as TGTGCCAGTACCCAGGCCGCCGCAAGCGGGGCCAAGGGAAACATTCAGTACTTC.

The chain links TRBV20-1 to TRBJ1-4, with D hard to call. The CDR3 is made up of 11 amino acids. Germline V lookup: CDR1 DFQATT, CDR2 SNEGSKA (reference sequence). Trimming took 6 bases from V and 8 from J, leaving 10 bases between them. The CDR3 DNA reads TGCAGTGCGCGAATCCGGGAAAAACTGTTTTTT. This codes for CSARIREKLFF.

To note about this clonotype: The junction does not match germline at one end; this may be a read error. The chain uses TRBV7-9 and TRBJ2-3; a possible D gene is TRBD2 (5 bases). The germline gives CDR1 SEHNR, CDR2 FQNEAQ (reference sequence). The CDR3 totals 13 residues. Written as DNA, the CDR3 is TGTGCCAGCAGCTTCCTCGAGAGGGCCCTTCCATTATTT. Encoded protein: CASSFLERALPLF.

This clonotype has more than one count but fewer than ten. The V gene is TRBV10-3, the J gene TRBJ2-5; D is ambiguous. Trimming cost V 8 bases and J 0 bases, with 13 bases left between them. This CDR3 has 14 residues. The V gene's germline CDR1 is ENHRY and CDR2 SYGVKD. The CDR3: CAIFVNWYQETQYF. The CDR3 bases are TGTGCCATCTTTGTCAATTGGTACCAAGAGACCCAGTACTTC.

The rearrangement links TRBV20-1 to TRBJ2-3; perhaps D is TRBD1 or TRBD2 (6 bases each). The CDR3 totals 15 residues. Trimming cost V 5 bases and J 4 bases, with 19 bases left between them. Per the germline V gene, CDR1 is DFQATT and CDR2 is SNEGSKA (reference sequence). The CDR3 is CSADLGGLDADTQYF. CDR3 DNA: TGCAGTGCTGACCTAGGGGGGCTTGACGCAGATACGCAGTATTTT.

In its sample, this clonotype was seen a few times. V gene TRBV5-4 combines with J gene TRBJ1-2; no clear D. With 4 bases removed from V and 4 bases from J, the gap between germline ends came to 11 bases. CDR1 and CDR2 (germline): SGHNT, YYREEE (reference sequence). The CDR3 consists of 13 residues. Written as DNA, the CDR3 is TGTGCCAGCAGCCCAAAGGAACGCTATGGCTACACCTTC. This sequence encodes CASSPKERYGYTF.

CDR3 in amino acids: CATSDPGLDRGADTQYF. The CDR3 nucleotides read TGTGCCACCAGTGACCCAGGACTTGACAGGGGCGCAGATACGCAGTATTTT. This chain connects TRBV24-1 to TRBJ2-3; 8 nucleotides agree with TRBD1. J gave up 4 bases and V 4 bases, and 12 bases lay outside the gene matches. The CDR3 loop spans 17 amino acids. Germline V gene data show CDR1 as KGHDR and CDR2 as SFDVKD.

This clonotype was found a few times. The rearrangement joins TRBV7-9 to TRBJ2-7, with D hard to call. CDR1 and CDR2 from the germline V gene are SEHNR and FQNEAQ (reference sequence). The CDR3 consists of 16 residues. With 1 base removed from V and 8 bases from J, the gap between germline ends came to 21 bases. CDR3 DNA: TGTGCCAGCAGCTTAGTTTTAGGACCGACCTCTGAAAAGCAGTACTTC. Amino acids: CASSLVLGPTSEKQYF.

This clonotype was counted at least ten times. A read error may account for a junction end that differs from germline. This chain uses TRBV5-1 with TRBJ2-5; either TRBD1 or TRBD2 may fit D (6 bases each). Per the germline V gene, CDR1 is SGHRS and CDR2 is YFSETQ. This CDR3 contains 14 residues. The CDR3 spells CASSLTGGRETQYF. The CDR3 nucleotides are TGTGCCAGCAGTTTAACTGGGGGGCGAGAGACCCAGTACTTC.

This clonotype was detected a few times. No conserved phenylalanine or tryptophan ends this CDR3, so it is likely a read error. This chain joins TRBV12-3 or TRBV12-4 and TRBJ2-1, with 10 positions matching TRBD1. Gene TRBJ2-7 matches the end of the DNA better, so the J call may be wrong. This CDR3 has 15 residues. Here the CDR3 DNA reads TGTGCCAGCAGCCTAGGGACAGGGGAATCCTACGAGCAGTACTCC. Its protein is CASSLGTGESYEQYS.

The chain couples TRBV30 to TRBJ2-5, with a weak D call TRBD2 (5 bases). Looked up from germline, CDR1 is GTSNPN and CDR2 is SVGIG (reference sequence). The germline V and J ends were trimmed by 5 bases and 5 bases, with 12 bases remaining between them. This CDR3 comprises 12 residues. CDR3 DNA sequence: TGTGCCTGGGGACTCCTAGGGGAGACCCAGTACTTC. It specifies CAWGLLGETQYF.

J is TRBJ1-2 and V is TRBV7-9, with a tentative D call TRBD1 (5 bases). V was cut by 5 bases and J by 8 bases, with 18 bases left in between. Per germline, CDR1 SEHNR and CDR2 FQNEAQ (reference sequence). The CDR3 is 14 amino acids. CDR3 residues: CASSTRDRTRGYTF. The CDR3 DNA is TGTGCCAGCAGCACCCGGGACCGGACTCGGGGCTACACCTTC.

In its sample, this clonotype was seen a few times. The V and J genes are TRBV10-3 and TRBJ2-7, with D perhaps TRBD1 (5 bases). The germline CDR1 and CDR2 sequences are ENHRY and SYGVKD. The CDR3 contains 14 residues. V was shortened by 6 bases and J by 2 bases, with 14 bases between the two germline ends. CDR3 region: CAISYSGFTYEQYF. The DNA of the CDR3 is TGTGCCATCAGCTACTCAGGGTTCACCTACGAGCAGTACTTC.

In regard to this clonotype: A junction end diverges from the germline sequence, so it may reflect a read error. The V call is TRBV5-1, the J call TRBJ2-4; the D gene is possibly TRBD1 (6 bases). CDR3 length equals 14 residues. Germline V CDR1 and CDR2: SGHRS, YFSETQ. The CDR3 nucleotides read TGCACCAGCAGCTTGTGGACAGTAGGGGACATTCAGTACTTC. Its protein product is CTSSLWTVGDIQYF.

The chain combines TRBV7-9 with TRBJ1-4, with 7 bases matching TRBD1. The CDR3 has 17 amino acids. V lost 4 bases to trimming and J lost 3 bases; unmatched junction nucleotides: 11. In germline, CDR1 is SEHNR, CDR2 FQNEAQ (reference sequence). CDR3 nucleotides: TGTGCCAGCAGCTCGATTAGCACCGGGACAGCTAATGAAAAACTGTTTTTT. Protein: CASSSISTGTANEKLFF.

The chain joins TRBV30 to TRBJ2-1; 10 bases map to TRBD2. Unmatched junction bases numbered 7, after V lost 3 bases and J lost 5 bases. The CDR3 contains 15 residues. Looked up from germline, CDR1 is GTSNPN and CDR2 is SVGIG (reference sequence). This CDR3 is CAWRGSGGQHNEQFF. DNA of the CDR3: TGTGCCTGGAGAGGTAGCGGGGGGCAGCACAATGAGCAGTTCTTC. The entire variable domain, with the rest obtained from reference TRBV30 and TRBJ2-1, is as follows: SQTIHQWPATLVQPVGSPLSLECTVEGTSNPNLYWYRQAAGRGLQLLFYSVGIGQISSEVPQNLSASRPQDRQFILSSKKLLLSDSGFYLCAWRGSGGQHNEQFFGPGTRLTVL.

The chain uses TRBV7-9 and TRBJ2-1; D not certain. The germline V and J ends were trimmed by 3 bases and 4 bases, with 7 bases remaining between them. The CDR3 extends over 13 amino acids. Germline V CDR1 and CDR2: SEHNR, FQNEAQ (reference sequence). The CDR3 is CASSFDTYNEQFF. CDR3 nucleotide sequence: TGTGCCAGCAGCTTTGACACATACAATGAGCAGTTCTTC.

In its sample, this clonotype was seen a few times. The chain combines TRBV5-6 with TRBJ2-5; no definite D call. The DNA end favors TRBJ2-7, so the J call may be wrong. The CDR3 contains 14 residues. In germline, CDR1 is SGHDT, CDR2 YYEEEE. The CDR3 protein is CASSLAPGIHEQYF. CDR3 nucleotide sequence: TGTGCCAGCAGCTTGGCGCCTGGCATCCACGAGCAGTACTTC.

The chain has TRBV20-1 and TRBJ2-1; the D gene is possibly TRBD2 (5 bases). The J call is doubtful: the DNA matches TRBJ2-5 better. The CDR3 contains 13 residues. Germline CDR1 is DFQATT and CDR2 is SNEGSKA (reference sequence). The CDR3 DNA is TGCAGTGCCCGGGAAACCCGCCAAGAGACCCAGTACTTC. Amino acids: CSARETRQETQYF.

The genes are TRBV7-9 and TRBJ1-1; 9 bases are a match to TRBD1. Trimming cost V 1 base and J 6 bases; bases outside gene matches: 15. The length of the CDR3 is 18 residues. Germline CDR1 and CDR2: SEHNR and FQNEAQ (reference sequence). The CDR3 DNA reads TGTGCCAGCAGCTTAGGGGGGGACAGGGCAAGGTCTGGCCCTGAAGCTTTCTTT. Its protein is CASSLGGDRARSGPEAFF.

The rearrangement links TRBV9 to TRBJ2-2; D may be TRBD1 (5 bases). Trimming left V 3 bases short and J 6 bases short, with 12 bases between. CDR3 length equals 14 residues. The germline gives CDR1 SGDLS, CDR2 YYNGEE. The CDR3 here is CASSAQTASGELFF. The DNA of the CDR3 is TGTGCCAGCAGCGCCCAGACAGCTTCCGGGGAGCTGTTTTTT.

This clonotype was recorded at least ten times. The rearrangement uses TRBV21-1 and TRBJ1-4; the table gives TRBD1 as D, unverified against the DNA. TRBV21-1 is termed a pseudogene. CDR3 size: 16 residues. The CDR3 sequence is CASSKDRGVSLEKLFF. Here the CDR3 DNA reads TGTGCCAGCAGCAAGGACAGGGGTGTTTCTTTGGAAAAACTGTTTTTT.